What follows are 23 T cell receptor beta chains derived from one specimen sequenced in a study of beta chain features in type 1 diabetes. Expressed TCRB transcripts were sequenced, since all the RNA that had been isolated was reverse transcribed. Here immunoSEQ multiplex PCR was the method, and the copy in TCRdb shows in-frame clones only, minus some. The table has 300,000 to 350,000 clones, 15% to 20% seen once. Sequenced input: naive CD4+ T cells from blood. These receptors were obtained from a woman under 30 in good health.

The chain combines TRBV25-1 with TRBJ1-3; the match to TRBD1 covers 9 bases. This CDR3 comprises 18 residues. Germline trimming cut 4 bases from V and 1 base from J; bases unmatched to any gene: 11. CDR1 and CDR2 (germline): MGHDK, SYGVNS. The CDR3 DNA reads TGTGCCAGCAGTGGGGGAAACAGGGGGCGAAGGTCTGGAAACACCATATATTTT. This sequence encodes CASSGGNRGRRSGNTIYF. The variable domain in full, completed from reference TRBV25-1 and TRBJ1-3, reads EADIYQTPRYLVIGTGKKITLECSQTMGHDKMYWYQQDPGMELHLIHYSYGVNSTEKGDLSSESTVSRIRTEHFPLTLESARPSHTSQYLCASSGGNRGRRSGNTIYFGEGSWLTVV.

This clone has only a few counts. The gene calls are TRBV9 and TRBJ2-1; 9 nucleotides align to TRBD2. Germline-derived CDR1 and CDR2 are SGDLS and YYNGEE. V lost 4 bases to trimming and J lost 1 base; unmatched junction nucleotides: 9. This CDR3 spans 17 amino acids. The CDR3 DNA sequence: TGTGCCAGCAGCCCCGCCAGCGGGAGGAAATCCTACAATGAGCAGTTCTTC. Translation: CASSPASGRKSYNEQFF.

This CDR3 is CASSHLTSGSSETQYF. DNA of the CDR3: TGTGCCAGCAGCCACTTGACTAGCGGGAGTTCCGAGACCCAGTACTTC. The chain is built from TRBV4-2 and TRBJ2-5; 12 nucleotides agree with TRBD2. CDR1 LGHNA and CDR2 YNFKEQ come from the germline V gene. The CDR3 runs 16 residues. J gave up 5 bases and V 3 bases, and 7 bases lay outside the gene matches.

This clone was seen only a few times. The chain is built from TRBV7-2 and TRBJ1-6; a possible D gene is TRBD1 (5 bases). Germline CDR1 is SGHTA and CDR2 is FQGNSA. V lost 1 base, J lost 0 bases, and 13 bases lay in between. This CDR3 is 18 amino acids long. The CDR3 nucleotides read TGTGCCAGCAGCTTAGTATGGGGGGGTGACTCCTATAATTCACCCCTCCACTTT. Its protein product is CASSLVWGGDSYNSPLHF. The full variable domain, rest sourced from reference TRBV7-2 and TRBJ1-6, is GAGVSQSPSNKVTEKGKDVELRCDPISGHTALYWYRQSLGQGLEFLIYFQGNSAPDKSGLPSDRFSAERTGGSVSTLTIQRTQQEDSAVYLCASSLVWGGDSYNSPLHFGNGTRLTVT.

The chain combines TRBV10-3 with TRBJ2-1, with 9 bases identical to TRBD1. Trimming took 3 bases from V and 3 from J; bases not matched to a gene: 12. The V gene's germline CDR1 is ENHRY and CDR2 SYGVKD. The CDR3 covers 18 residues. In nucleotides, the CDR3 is TGTGCCATCAGTGATCCTCTACGAGACAGGGGGAACTACAATGAGCAGTTCTTC. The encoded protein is CAISDPLRDRGNYNEQFF.

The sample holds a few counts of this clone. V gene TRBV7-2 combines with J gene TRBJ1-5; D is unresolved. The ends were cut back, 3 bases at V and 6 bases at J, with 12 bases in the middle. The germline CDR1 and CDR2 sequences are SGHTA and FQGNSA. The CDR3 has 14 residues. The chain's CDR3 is CASSLGRPVQPQHF. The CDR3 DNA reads TGTGCCAGCAGCTTGGGCAGGCCCGTTCAGCCCCAGCATTTT.

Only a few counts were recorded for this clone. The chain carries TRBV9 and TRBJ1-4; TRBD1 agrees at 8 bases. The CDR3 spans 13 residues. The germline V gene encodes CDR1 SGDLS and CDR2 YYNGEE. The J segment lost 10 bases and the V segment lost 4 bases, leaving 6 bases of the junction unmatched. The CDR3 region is CASSYNGQGKLFF. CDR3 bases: TGTGCCAGCAGCTACAACGGACAGGGAAAACTGTTTTTT.

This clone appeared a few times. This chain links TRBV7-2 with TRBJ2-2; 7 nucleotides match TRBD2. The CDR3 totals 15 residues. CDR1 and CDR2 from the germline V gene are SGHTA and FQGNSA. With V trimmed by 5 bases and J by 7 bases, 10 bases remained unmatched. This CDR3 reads CASSVRGGSVGELFF. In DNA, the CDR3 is TGTGCCAGCAGCGTTCGCGGGGGATCGGTCGGGGAGCTGTTTTTT.

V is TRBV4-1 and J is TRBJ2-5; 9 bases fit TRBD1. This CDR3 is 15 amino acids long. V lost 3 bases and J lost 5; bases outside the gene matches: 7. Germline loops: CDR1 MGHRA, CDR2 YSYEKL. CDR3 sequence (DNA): TGCGCCAGCAGCCAGACCGGGACAGGGTTTGAGACCCAGTACTTC. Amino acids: CASSQTGTGFETQYF.

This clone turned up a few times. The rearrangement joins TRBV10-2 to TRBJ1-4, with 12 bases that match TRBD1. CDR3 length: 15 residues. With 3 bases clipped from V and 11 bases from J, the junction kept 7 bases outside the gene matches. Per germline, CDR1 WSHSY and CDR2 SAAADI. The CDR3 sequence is CASSDEGQGARKLFF. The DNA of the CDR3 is TGCGCCAGCAGTGATGAGGGACAGGGGGCGAGGAAACTGTTTTTT.

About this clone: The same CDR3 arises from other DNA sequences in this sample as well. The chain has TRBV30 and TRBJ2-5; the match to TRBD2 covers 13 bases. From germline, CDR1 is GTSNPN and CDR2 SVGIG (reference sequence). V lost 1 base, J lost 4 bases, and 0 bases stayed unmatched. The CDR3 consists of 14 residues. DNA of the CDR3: TGTGCCTGGAGTGGACTAGCGGGAGGAGAGACCCAGTACTTC. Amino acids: CAWSGLAGGETQYF.

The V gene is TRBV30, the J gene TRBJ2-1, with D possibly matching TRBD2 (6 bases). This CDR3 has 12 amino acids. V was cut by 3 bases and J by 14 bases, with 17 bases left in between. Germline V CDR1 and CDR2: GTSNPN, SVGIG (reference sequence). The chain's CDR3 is CAWSGGTRAEFF. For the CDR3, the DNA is TGTGCCTGGAGCGGAGGGACTCGAGCTGAGTTCTTC.

The CDR3 loop is CASSVAGTSFEQFF. The DNA for the CDR3 is TGTGCCAGCAGCGTGGCCGGGACTAGTTTTGAGCAGTTCTTC. V gene TRBV7-9 combines with J gene TRBJ2-1; 8 nucleotides match TRBD2. J lost 9 bases, V lost 5 bases, and 9 bases had no gene match. Germline values: CDR1 SEHNR, CDR2 FQNEAQ (reference sequence). The CDR3 length is 14 residues. Supplemented by reference TRBV7-9 and TRBJ2-1, the full variable domain reads DTGVSQNPRHKITKRGQNVTFRCDPISEHNRLYWYRQTLGQGPEFLTYFQNEAQLEKSRLLSDRFSAERPKGSFSTLEIQRTEQGDSAMYLCASSVAGTSFEQFFGPGTRLTVL.

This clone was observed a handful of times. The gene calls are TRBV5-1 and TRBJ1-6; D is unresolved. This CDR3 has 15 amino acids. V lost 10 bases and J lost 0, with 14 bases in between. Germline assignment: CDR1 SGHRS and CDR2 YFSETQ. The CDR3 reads CASRGGSSYNSPLHF. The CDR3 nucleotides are TGCGCCTCCCGAGGAGGGAGCTCCTATAATTCACCCCTCCACTTT.

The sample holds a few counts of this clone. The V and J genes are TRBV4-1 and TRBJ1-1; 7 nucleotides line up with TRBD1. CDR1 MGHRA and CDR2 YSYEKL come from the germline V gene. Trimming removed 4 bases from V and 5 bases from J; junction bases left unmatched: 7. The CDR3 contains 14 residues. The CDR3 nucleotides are TGCGCCAGCAGCCTTGCAGGGGGAAGTACTGAAGCTTTCTTT. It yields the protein CASSLAGGSTEAFF.

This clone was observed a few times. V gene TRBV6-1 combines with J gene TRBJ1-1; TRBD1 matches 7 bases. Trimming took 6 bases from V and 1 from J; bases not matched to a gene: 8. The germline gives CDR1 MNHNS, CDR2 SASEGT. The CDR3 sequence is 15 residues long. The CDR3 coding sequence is TGTGCCAGCAGGAATAGACAGGGAAGGAACACTGAAGCTTTCTTT. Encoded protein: CASRNRQGRNTEAFF.

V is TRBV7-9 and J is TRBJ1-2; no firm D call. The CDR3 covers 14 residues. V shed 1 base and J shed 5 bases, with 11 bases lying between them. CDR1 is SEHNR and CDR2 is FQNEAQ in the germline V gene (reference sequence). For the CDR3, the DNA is TGTGCCAGCAGCTTAGATCCGGGATCGTATGGCTACACCTTC. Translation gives CASSLDPGSYGYTF.

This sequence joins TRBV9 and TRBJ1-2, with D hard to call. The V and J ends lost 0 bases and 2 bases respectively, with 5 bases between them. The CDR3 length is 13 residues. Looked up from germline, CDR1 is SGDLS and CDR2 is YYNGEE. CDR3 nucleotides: TGTGCCAGCAGCGTAGATGAGAACTATGGCTACACCTTC. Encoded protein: CASSVDENYGYTF.

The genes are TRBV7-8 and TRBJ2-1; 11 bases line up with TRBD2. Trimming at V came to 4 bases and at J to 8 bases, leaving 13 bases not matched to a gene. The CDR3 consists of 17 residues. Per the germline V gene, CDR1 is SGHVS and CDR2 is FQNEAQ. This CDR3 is CASSSGFTSGRRHEQFF. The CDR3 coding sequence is TGTGCCAGCAGCTCGGGCTTCACTAGCGGGAGACGGCATGAGCAGTTCTTC.

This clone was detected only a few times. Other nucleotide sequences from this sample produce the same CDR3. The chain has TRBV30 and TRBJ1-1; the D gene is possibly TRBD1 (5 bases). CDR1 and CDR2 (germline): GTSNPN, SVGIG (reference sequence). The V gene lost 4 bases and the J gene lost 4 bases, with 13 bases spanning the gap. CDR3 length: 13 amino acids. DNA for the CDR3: TGTGCCTGGAACCCGGGGGGAGGCACTGAAGCTTTCTTT. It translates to CAWNPGGGTEAFF.

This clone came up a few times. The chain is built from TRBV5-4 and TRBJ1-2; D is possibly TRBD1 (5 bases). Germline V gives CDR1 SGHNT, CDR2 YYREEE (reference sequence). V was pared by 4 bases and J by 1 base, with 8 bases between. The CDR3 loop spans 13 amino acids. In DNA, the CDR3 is TGTGCCAGCAGCCAGCAGGGTAACTATGGCTACACCTTC. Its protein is CASSQQGNYGYTF.

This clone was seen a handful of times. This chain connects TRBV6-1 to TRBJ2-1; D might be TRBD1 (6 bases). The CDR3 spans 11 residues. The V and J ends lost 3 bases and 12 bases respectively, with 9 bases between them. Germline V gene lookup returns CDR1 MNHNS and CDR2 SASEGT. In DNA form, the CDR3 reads TGTGCCAGCAGTGAGGACAGAGGGCAGTTCTTC. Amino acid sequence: CASSEDRGQFF.

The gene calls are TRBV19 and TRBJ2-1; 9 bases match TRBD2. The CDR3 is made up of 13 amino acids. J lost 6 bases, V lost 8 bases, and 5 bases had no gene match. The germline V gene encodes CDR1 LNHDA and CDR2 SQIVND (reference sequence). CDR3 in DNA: TGTGCCAGTCGGCGGGAGGGCCTCAATGAGCAGTTCTTC. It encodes CASRREGLNEQFF.